This paragraph covers one TCR beta chain sequence. At one boundary the junction diverges from the germline segment, which might be a read error. These data originate in a study of breast tumors, draining lymph nodes, adjacent tissues. Breast cancer patients provided tissue from their axillary draining lymph nodes. TCRdb re-called the multiplex PCR reads with MiXCR, one entry per CDR3 protein. The table lists 150,000 to 200,000 distinct CDR3 sequences, roughly a third of them singletons. The CDR3 spans 10 residues. Germline V gene data show CDR1 as SNHLY and CDR2 as FYNNEI. The clonotype originates from a female donor with breast cancer. Some clones in this sample may be carry-over from other donors' samples. The V gene is TRBV2, the J gene TRBJ2-6; possible D gene TRBD1, 5 bases. Material for sequencing was axillary lymph node tissue. Here the CDR3 reads CTCGANVLTF. CDR3 bases: TGTACCTGTGGGGCTAACGTCCTGACTTTC.